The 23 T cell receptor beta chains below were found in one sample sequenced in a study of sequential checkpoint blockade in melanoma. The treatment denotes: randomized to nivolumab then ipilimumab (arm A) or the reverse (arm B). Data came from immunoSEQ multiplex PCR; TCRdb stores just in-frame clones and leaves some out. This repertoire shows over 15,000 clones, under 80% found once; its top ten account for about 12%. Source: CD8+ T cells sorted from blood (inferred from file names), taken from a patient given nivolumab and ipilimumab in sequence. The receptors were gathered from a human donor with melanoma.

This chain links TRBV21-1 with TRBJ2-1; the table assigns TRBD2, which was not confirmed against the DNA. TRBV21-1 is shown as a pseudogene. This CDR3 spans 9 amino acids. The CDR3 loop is CASISEQFF. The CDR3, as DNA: TGTGCCAGCATCTCCGAGCAGTTCTTC.

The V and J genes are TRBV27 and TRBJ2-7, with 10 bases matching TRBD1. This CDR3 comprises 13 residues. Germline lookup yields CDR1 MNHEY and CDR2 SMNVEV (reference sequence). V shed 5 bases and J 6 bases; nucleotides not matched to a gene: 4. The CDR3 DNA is TGTGCCAGCAGTCCGGGACAGGGGAGCGAGCAGTACTTC. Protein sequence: CASSPGQGSEQYF.

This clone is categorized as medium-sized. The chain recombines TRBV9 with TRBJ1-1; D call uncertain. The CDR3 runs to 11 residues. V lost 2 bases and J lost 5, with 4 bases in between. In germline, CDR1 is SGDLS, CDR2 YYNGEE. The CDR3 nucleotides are TGTGCCAGCAGCGTTTCGACTGAAGCTTTCTTT. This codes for CASSVSTEAFF.

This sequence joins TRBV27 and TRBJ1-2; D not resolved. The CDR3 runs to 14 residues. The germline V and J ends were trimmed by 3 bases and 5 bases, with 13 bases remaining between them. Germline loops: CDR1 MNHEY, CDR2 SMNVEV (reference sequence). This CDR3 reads CASSFEGFGYGYTF. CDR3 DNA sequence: TGTGCCAGCAGTTTTGAGGGCTTTGGGTATGGCTACACCTTC.

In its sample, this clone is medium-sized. CDR3: CATSRDPRVTSYEQYF. In DNA, the CDR3 is TGTGCCACCAGCAGAGATCCCAGGGTTACCTCCTACGAGCAGTACTTC. This chain connects TRBV15 to TRBJ2-7, with a tentative D call TRBD1 (5 bases). The CDR3 has 16 amino acids. Trimming took 0 bases from V and 0 from J, leaving 12 bases between them. Germline V CDR1 and CDR2: LNHNV, YYDKDF (reference sequence).

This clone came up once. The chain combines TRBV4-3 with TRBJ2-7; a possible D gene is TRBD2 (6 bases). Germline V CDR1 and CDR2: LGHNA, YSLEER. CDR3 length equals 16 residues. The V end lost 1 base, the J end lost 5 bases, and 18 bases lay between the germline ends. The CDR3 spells CASSQAAAGSRNEQYF. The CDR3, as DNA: TGCGCCAGCAGCCAAGCTGCGGCGGGGAGTAGGAACGAGCAGTACTTC.

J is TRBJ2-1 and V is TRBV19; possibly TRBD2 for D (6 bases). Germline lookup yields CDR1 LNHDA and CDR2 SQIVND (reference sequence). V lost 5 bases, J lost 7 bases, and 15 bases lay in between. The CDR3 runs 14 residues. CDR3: CASSHTGVGNEQFF. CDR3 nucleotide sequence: TGTGCCAGTAGTCACACGGGAGTGGGAAATGAGCAGTTCTTC.

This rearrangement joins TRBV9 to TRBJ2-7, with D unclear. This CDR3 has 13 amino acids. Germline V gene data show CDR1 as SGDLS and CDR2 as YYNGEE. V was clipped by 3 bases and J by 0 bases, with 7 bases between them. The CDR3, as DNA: TGTGCCAGCAGCGGTGGCATCTCCTACGAGCAGTACTTC. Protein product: CASSGGISYEQYF.

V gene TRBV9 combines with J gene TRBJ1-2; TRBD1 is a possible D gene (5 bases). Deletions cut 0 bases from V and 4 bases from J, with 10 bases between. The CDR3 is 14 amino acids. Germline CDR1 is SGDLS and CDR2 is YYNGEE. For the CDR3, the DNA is TGTGCCAGCAGCGTAGGAGACAGTCCCTATGGCTACACCTTC. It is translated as CASSVGDSPYGYTF. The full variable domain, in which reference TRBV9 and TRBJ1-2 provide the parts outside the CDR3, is DSGVTQTPKHLITATGQRVTLRCSPRSGDLSVYWYQQSLDQGLQFLIQYYNGEERAKGNILERFSAQQFPDLHSELNLSSLELGDSALYFCASSVGDSPYGYTFGSGTRLTVV.

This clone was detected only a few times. The CDR3 spells CASSPYRGPTDTQYF. In DNA, the CDR3 is TGTGCCAGCAGCCCCTACAGGGGCCCCACAGATACGCAGTATTTT. V gene TRBV2 combines with J gene TRBJ2-3, with 7 bases that match TRBD1. CDR1 is SNHLY and CDR2 is FYNNEI in the germline V gene. V was clipped by 6 bases and J by 2 bases; unmatched bases: 8. This CDR3 contains 15 residues.

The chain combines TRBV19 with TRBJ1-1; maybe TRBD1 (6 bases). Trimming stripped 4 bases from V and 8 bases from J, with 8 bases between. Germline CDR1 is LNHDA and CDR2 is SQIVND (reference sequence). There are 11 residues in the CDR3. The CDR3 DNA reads TGTGCCAGTAGTACCGGACAGGAAGCTTTCTTT. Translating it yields CASSTGQEAFF.

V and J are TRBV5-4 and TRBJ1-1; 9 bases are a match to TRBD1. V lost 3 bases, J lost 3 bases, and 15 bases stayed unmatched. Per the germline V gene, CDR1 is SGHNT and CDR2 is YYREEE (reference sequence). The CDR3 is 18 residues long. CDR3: CASSSNGRQGVSDTEAFF. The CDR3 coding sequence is TGTGCCAGCAGCTCCAACGGACGACAGGGGGTGAGTGACACTGAAGCTTTCTTT.

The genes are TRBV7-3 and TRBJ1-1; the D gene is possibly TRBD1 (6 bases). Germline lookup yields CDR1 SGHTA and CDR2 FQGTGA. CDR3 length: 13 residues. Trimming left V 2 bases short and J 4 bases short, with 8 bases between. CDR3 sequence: CASSLGGLTEAFF. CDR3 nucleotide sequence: TGTGCCAGCAGCTTAGGGGGCCTCACTGAAGCTTTCTTT.

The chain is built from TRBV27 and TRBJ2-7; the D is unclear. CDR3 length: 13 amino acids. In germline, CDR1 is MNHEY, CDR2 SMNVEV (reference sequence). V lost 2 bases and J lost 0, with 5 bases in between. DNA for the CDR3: TGTGCCAGCAGTTTAGCAGACTCCTACGAGCAGTACTTC. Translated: CASSLADSYEQYF.

CDR3 in amino acids: CSVEPGGERSYEQYF. The CDR3 nucleotides are TGCAGCGTTGAGCCGGGGGGGGAAAGGAGCTACGAGCAGTACTTC. V usage is TRBV29-1 and J usage is TRBJ2-7; 8 bases match TRBD2. V dropped 3 bases and J dropped 3; count of bases not matched to a gene: 10. Germline CDR1 SQVTM, CDR2 ANQGSEA. CDR3 size: 15 residues.

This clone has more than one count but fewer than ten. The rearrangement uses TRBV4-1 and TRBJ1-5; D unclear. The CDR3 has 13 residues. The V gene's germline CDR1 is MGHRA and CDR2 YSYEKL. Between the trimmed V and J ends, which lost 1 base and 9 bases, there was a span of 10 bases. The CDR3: CASSQGFRRPQHF. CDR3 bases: TGCGCCAGCAGCCAAGGGTTTAGGAGGCCCCAGCATTTT.

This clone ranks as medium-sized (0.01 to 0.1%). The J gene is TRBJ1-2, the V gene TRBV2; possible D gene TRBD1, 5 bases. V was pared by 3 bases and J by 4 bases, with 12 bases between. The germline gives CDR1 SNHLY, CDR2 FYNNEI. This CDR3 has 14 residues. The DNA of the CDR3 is TGTGCCAGCAGTGATCAGGGTCTGTCCTATGGCTACACCTTC. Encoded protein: CASSDQGLSYGYTF. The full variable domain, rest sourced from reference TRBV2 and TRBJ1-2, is EPEVTQTPSHQVTQMGQEVILRCVPISNHLYFYWYRQILGQKVEFLVSFYNNEISEKSEIFDDQFSVERPDGSNFTLKIRSTKLEDSAMYFCASSDQGLSYGYTFGSGTRLTVV.

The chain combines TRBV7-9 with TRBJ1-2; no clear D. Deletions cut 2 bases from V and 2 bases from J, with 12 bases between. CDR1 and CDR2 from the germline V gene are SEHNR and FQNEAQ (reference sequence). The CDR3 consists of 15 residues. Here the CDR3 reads CASSLLAAENYGYTF. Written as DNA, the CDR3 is TGTGCCAGCAGCTTACTAGCGGCCGAAAACTATGGCTACACCTTC.

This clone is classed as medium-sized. The DNA of the CDR3 is TGTGCCAGCAGTCTACGGACAGAGCACAATGAGCAGTTCTTC. This translates into CASSLRTEHNEQFF. This sequence joins TRBV28 and TRBJ2-1, with D maybe TRBD1 (6 bases). V dropped 5 bases and J dropped 5 bases, with 13 bases sitting between them. The CDR3 extends over 14 amino acids. Looked up from germline, CDR1 is MDHEN and CDR2 is SYDVKM.

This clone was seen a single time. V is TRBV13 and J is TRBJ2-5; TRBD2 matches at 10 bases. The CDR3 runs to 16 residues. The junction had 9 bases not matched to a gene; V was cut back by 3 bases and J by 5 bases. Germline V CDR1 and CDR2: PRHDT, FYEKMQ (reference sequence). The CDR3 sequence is CASSLAAGGPGETQYF. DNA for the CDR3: TGTGCCAGCAGCTTGGCAGCGGGAGGGCCAGGGGAGACCCAGTACTTC.

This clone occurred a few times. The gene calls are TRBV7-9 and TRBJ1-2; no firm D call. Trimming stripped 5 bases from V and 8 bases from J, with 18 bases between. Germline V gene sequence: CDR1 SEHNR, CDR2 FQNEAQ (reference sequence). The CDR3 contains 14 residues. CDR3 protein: CASSPRGGPGGYTF. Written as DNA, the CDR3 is TGTGCCAGCAGCCCTCGTGGAGGGCCGGGGGGCTACACCTTC.

DNA of the CDR3: TGTGCCAGTAGTGCCCGGACTAGTCGGCGCGACGAGCAGTACTTC. Its protein product is CASSARTSRRDEQYF. V and J are TRBV19 and TRBJ2-7, with 7 bases fitting TRBD2. The length of the CDR3 is 15 residues. J lost 5 bases, V lost 5 bases, and 12 bases had no gene match. The V gene's germline CDR1 is LNHDA and CDR2 SQIVND (reference sequence).

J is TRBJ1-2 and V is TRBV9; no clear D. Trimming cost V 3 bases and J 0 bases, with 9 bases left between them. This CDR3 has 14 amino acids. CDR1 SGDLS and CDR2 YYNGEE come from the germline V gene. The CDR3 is CASSDSQANYGYTF. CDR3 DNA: TGTGCCAGCAGCGACAGTCAAGCTAACTATGGCTACACCTTC. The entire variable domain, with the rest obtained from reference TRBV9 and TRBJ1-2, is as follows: DSGVTQTPKHLITATGQRVTLRCSPRSGDLSVYWYQQSLDQGLQFLIQYYNGEERAKGNILERFSAQQFPDLHSELNLSSLELGDSALYFCASSDSQANYGYTFGSGTRLTVV.